This entry lists 11 T cell receptor beta chains sequenced from one sample in a study of OX40 agonist ivuxolimab in advanced cancers. TCRdb's table, derived via immunoSEQ multiplex PCR, lists solely in-frame clones and lacks some. Among 75,000 to 100,000 clones listed, more than 75% were seen once. Material: CD4+ or CD8+ T cells sorted from blood, obtained in a trial of the OX40 agonist ivuxolimab. The receptors were gathered from an adult with an advanced solid tumor such as melanoma, head and neck, liver or kidney cancer.

The chain has TRBV11-3 and TRBJ2-5; the match to TRBD1 covers 8 bases. Per the germline V gene, CDR1 is SGHNT and CDR2 is YENEEA. The CDR3 extends over 15 amino acids. After removal of 0 bases from V and 3 bases from J, the junction contained 3 bases not matched to a gene. CDR3 DNA: TGTGCCAGCAGCTTAGAAACGACAGGGGAAGAGACCCAGTACTTC. It codes for CASSLETTGEETQYF.

V usage is TRBV5-1 and J usage is TRBJ2-5, with TRBD2 as a possible D gene (6 bases). The assigned J gene may be wrong: the sequence end matches TRBJ2-7 better. The CDR3 loop spans 14 amino acids. Per the germline V gene, CDR1 is SGHRS and CDR2 is YFSETQ. CDR3 in amino acids: CASSSTGLGYEQYF. In nucleotides, the CDR3 is TGCGCCAGCAGCTCCACGGGACTCGGCTACGAGCAGTACTTC.

This chain uses TRBV10-3 with TRBJ2-2, with 8 bases lining up with TRBD1. CDR3 size: 15 residues. Trimming at V came to 2 bases and at J to 5 bases, leaving 4 bases not matched to a gene. Per germline, CDR1 ENHRY and CDR2 SYGVKD. Here the CDR3 DNA reads TGTGCCATCAGTGAGAAGGACAGGGAAACCGGGGAGCTGTTTTTT. Amino acids: CAISEKDRETGELFF.

The chain is built from TRBV9 and TRBJ2-3; 9 bases line up with TRBD2. CDR3 length: 14 amino acids. J gave up 4 bases and V 3 bases, and 3 bases lay outside the gene matches. Germline V gene sequence: CDR1 SGDLS, CDR2 YYNGEE. The DNA of the CDR3 is TGTGCCAGCAGCGCCATAGCGGGAGCAGATACGCAGTATTTT. This sequence encodes CASSAIAGADTQYF.

CDR3 sequence (DNA): TGTGCCATCAGTGAGTCACAAGGGCAGGAGCAGCCCCAGCATTTT. Its translation is CAISESQGQEQPQHF. The V gene is TRBV10-3, the J gene TRBJ1-5, with unresolved D. V was shortened by 0 bases and J by 7 bases, with 13 bases between the two germline ends. This CDR3 region has 15 residues. Per the germline V gene, CDR1 is ENHRY and CDR2 is SYGVKD.

The chain recombines TRBV2 with TRBJ1-3; D not certain. Germline V gene sequence: CDR1 SNHLY, CDR2 FYNNEI. V lost 2 bases and J 6 bases, leaving 11 bases between the germline ends. The CDR3 contains 14 residues. CDR3 amino acids: CASSEQAGLNTIYF. The CDR3 coding sequence is TGTGCCAGCAGTGAACAGGCGGGATTAAACACCATATATTTT.

The chain joins TRBV7-8 to TRBJ1-5; D is undetermined. Germline values: CDR1 SGHVS, CDR2 FQNEAQ. V was shortened by 5 bases and J by 2 bases, with 10 bases between the two germline ends. This CDR3 comprises 14 residues. The CDR3 loop is CASSLVVGNQPQHF. The CDR3 DNA reads as TGTGCCAGCAGCCTCGTTGTGGGCAATCAGCCCCAGCATTTT.

The chain combines TRBV5-1 with TRBJ1-3, with D uncertain. CDR3 size: 14 residues. Between the trimmed V and J ends, which lost 5 bases and 0 bases, there was a span of 9 bases. From germline, CDR1 is SGHRS and CDR2 YFSETQ. The CDR3 DNA reads TGCGCCAGCAGTCGACAAGTCTCTGGAAACACCATATATTTT. Translated, it gives CASSRQVSGNTIYF.

The chain joins TRBV19 to TRBJ2-3; D remains ambiguous. The germline V gene has CDR1 LNHDA and CDR2 SQIVND (reference sequence). V was trimmed by 2 bases and J by 0 bases, leaving 6 bases between them. The CDR3 loop spans 14 amino acids. The CDR3 here is CASSIQVSTDTQYF. The CDR3 bases are TGTGCCAGTAGTATACAGGTTAGCACAGATACGCAGTATTTT.

The gene calls are TRBV2 and TRBJ2-4; TRBD1 matches at 10 bases. The germline V gene encodes CDR1 SNHLY and CDR2 FYNNEI. Trimming removed 4 bases from V and 8 bases from J; junction bases left unmatched: 8. This CDR3 has 15 residues. This CDR3 reads CASSVWDRGADIQYF. The CDR3 DNA follows: TGTGCCAGCAGTGTCTGGGACAGGGGTGCGGACATTCAGTACTTC. The entire variable domain, with the rest obtained from reference TRBV2 and TRBJ2-4, is as follows: EPEVTQTPSHQVTQMGQEVILRCVPISNHLYFYWYRQILGQKVEFLVSFYNNEISEKSEIFDDQFSVERPDGSNFTLKIRSTKLEDSAMYFCASSVWDRGADIQYFGAGTRLSVL.

The chain uses TRBV15 and TRBJ2-1; 12 nucleotides agree with TRBD2. The CDR3 is 15 amino acids. V was pared by 4 bases and J by 9 bases, with 7 bases of the junction left unmatched. Germline lookup yields CDR1 LNHNV and CDR2 YYDKDF (reference sequence). The CDR3 DNA follows: TGTGCCACCAGCACCCGACTAGCGGGGGTCGGTGAGCAGTTCTTC. This codes for CATSTRLAGVGEQFF. The full variable domain, rest sourced from reference TRBV15 and TRBJ2-1, is DAMVIQNPRYQVTQFGKPVTLSCSQTLNHNVMYWYQQKSSQAPKLLFHYYDKDFNNEADTPDNFQSRRPNTSFCFLDIRSPGLGDTAMYLCATSTRLAGVGEQFFGPGTRLTVL.